These 15 T cell receptor beta chains were sequenced from one sample in a study of T-cell reconstitution after alpha-beta-depleted transplantation in children. The TCRbeta library incorporated unique molecular identifiers. TCRdb re-derived calls from the PCR reads in MiXCR, one entry per CDR3 protein. The sample lists about 110,000 distinct CDR3 sequences; roughly 6.1% were seen once. The sample in question was PBMCs, mostly from graft donor cells, obtained 360 days after TCRalphabeta/CD19-depleted stem cell transplant. The source of these receptors is a male patient aged 2 to 10 who had a stem cell transplant for acute lymphoblastic leukemia, so the T cells may come from the graft donor.

This clonotype has only a few counts. This chain uses TRBV4-1 with TRBJ1-2, with D hard to call. Between the trimmed V and J ends, which lost 2 bases and 8 bases, there was a span of 15 bases. CDR3 length equals 14 residues. Germline assignment: CDR1 MGHRA and CDR2 YSYEKL. The CDR3 nucleotides are TGCGCCAGCAGCCAAAAGACGGACCCTCGGGGCTACACCTTC. This translates into CASSQKTDPRGYTF.

This clonotype was counted at least ten times. This chain joins TRBV12-3 or TRBV12-4 and TRBJ2-4; D is uncertain. The length of the CDR3 is 14 residues. The V end lost 6 bases, the J end lost 6 bases, and 15 bases lay between the germline ends. CDR3: CASSLGPGGNIQYF. CDR3 DNA sequence: TGTGCCAGCAGCCTGGGCCCGGGCGGAAACATTCAGTACTTC.

Ten or more counts support this clonotype. The chain has TRBV28 and TRBJ2-7; tentatively, D is TRBD1 (6 bases). The CDR3 consists of 15 residues. Looked up from germline, CDR1 is MDHEN and CDR2 is SYDVKM. V lost 4 bases and J lost 2, with 15 bases in between. In DNA form, the CDR3 reads TGTGCCAGCAGTTCCCCGGACAGATCCACCTACGAGCAGTACTTC. Amino acids: CASSSPDRSTYEQYF.

This clonotype has only a few counts. The chain carries TRBV4-3 and TRBJ2-3; D unresolved. The CDR3 spans 16 residues. Trimming shortened V by 0 bases and J by 1 base, and 11 bases separated the two germline ends. From germline, CDR1 is LGHNA and CDR2 YSLEER. The CDR3 protein is CASSQDRDSRTDTQYF. CDR3 bases: TGCGCCAGCAGCCAAGATAGGGATTCCCGCACAGATACGCAGTATTTT.

This clonotype was counted only a few times. The rearrangement links TRBV20-1 to TRBJ2-5; 7 positions agree with TRBD2. The CDR3 length is 12 residues. V shed 5 bases and J 5 bases; nucleotides not matched to a gene: 5. Germline assignment: CDR1 DFQATT and CDR2 SNEGSKA (reference sequence). The chain's CDR3 is CSAARLAETQYF. CDR3 DNA: TGCAGTGCTGCCAGACTAGCCGAGACCCAGTACTTC.

V is TRBV12-3 or TRBV12-4 and J is TRBJ2-7, with unresolved D. This CDR3 region has 15 residues. V gave up 7 bases and J gave up 2 bases, with 18 bases separating them. In nucleotides, the CDR3 is TGTGCCAGCACCCCGGACGCCTGGGAACCCTACGAGCAGTACTTC. The encoded protein is CASTPDAWEPYEQYF.

This clonotype appeared a few times. This rearrangement joins TRBV7-9 to TRBJ2-1, with no clear D. V lost 1 base and J lost 5, with 0 bases in between. The CDR3 spans 11 residues. CDR1 and CDR2 (germline): SEHNR, FQNEAQ (reference sequence). The CDR3 here is CASSLDNEQFF. The CDR3 DNA is TGTGCCAGCAGCTTAGACAATGAGCAGTTCTTC.

This clonotype was picked up a small number of times. The chain uses TRBV13 and TRBJ2-7, with D possibly TRBD1 on 5 matching bases. The CDR3 length is 15 residues. V gave up 2 bases and J gave up 3 bases, with 14 bases separating them. The germline V gene encodes CDR1 PRHDT and CDR2 FYEKMQ (reference sequence). The CDR3 loop is CASSLTGRVDYEQYF. The DNA of the CDR3 is TGTGCCAGCAGCTTAACAGGCAGGGTGGACTACGAGCAGTACTTC.

The genes are TRBV27 and TRBJ2-3; 9 bases line up with TRBD2. With V trimmed by 7 bases and J by 7 bases, 6 bases remained unmatched. The CDR3 spans 13 residues. Germline V lookup: CDR1 MNHEY, CDR2 SMNVEV (reference sequence). Written as DNA, the CDR3 is TGTGCCAGCACCCCCAGCGGGGGGAATACGCAGTATTTT. Its translation is CASTPSGGNTQYF.

This clonotype was recorded many times. V and J are TRBV9 and TRBJ2-6; possible D gene TRBD1, 6 bases. V lost 6 bases to trimming and J lost 0 bases, with 10 bases between them. The CDR3 has 15 residues. The germline gives CDR1 SGDLS, CDR2 YYNGEE. CDR3 residues: CASKDSSSGANVLTF. As DNA, the CDR3 is TGTGCCAGCAAGGACAGCAGCTCTGGGGCCAACGTCCTGACTTTC. The entire variable domain, with the rest obtained from reference TRBV9 and TRBJ2-6, is as follows: DSGVTQTPKHLITATGQRVTLRCSPRSGDLSVYWYQQSLDQGLQFLIQYYNGEERAKGNILERFSAQQFPDLHSELNLSSLELGDSALYFCASKDSSSGANVLTFGAGSRLTVL.

This clonotype has a count of ten or more. V gene TRBV5-6 combines with J gene TRBJ2-3; D not resolved. Germline CDR1 is SGHDT and CDR2 is YYEEEE. Trimming left V 8 bases short and J 3 bases short, with 16 bases between. The CDR3 consists of 14 residues. CDR3 in amino acids: CASSGQVETDTQYF. CDR3 DNA sequence: TGTGCCAGTTCGGGCCAGGTGGAAACAGATACGCAGTATTTT. The complete variable domain, with remaining parts taken from reference TRBV5-6 and TRBJ2-3, reads DAGVTQSPTHLIKTRGQQVTLRCSPKSGHDTVSWYQQALGQGPQFIFQYYEEEERQRGNFPDRFSGHQFPNYSSELNVNALLLGDSALYLCASSGQVETDTQYFGPGTRLTVL.

V gene TRBV13 combines with J gene TRBJ2-7, with TRBD2 matching over 11 bases. V was pared by 5 bases and J by 6 bases, with 3 bases of the junction left unmatched. The length of the CDR3 is 13 residues. CDR1 and CDR2 (germline): PRHDT, FYEKMQ (reference sequence). CDR3 sequence reads: CASSIGTSGEQYF. The DNA for the CDR3 is TGTGCCAGCAGCATCGGGACTAGCGGCGAGCAGTACTTC.

This clonotype showed up just a few times. This chain uses TRBV18 with TRBJ1-1; D remains ambiguous. Germline assignment: CDR1 KGHSH and CDR2 LQKENI. CDR3 size: 16 residues. The V and J ends lost 0 bases and 0 bases respectively, with 11 bases between them. Here the CDR3 reads CASSPPWGGVNTEAFF. CDR3 in DNA: TGTGCCAGCTCACCACCCTGGGGTGGGGTGAACACTGAAGCTTTCTTT. Full variable domain (missing parts from reference TRBV18 and TRBJ1-1): NAGVMQNPRHLVRRRGQEARLRCSPMKGHSHVYWYRQLPEEGLKFMVYLQKENIIDESGMPKERFSAEFPKEGPSILRIQQVVRGDSAAYFCASSPPWGGVNTEAFFGQGTRLTVV.

This clonotype was seen a few times. The V call is TRBV27, the J call TRBJ2-7, with 7 bases that match TRBD1. Germline V gene sequence: CDR1 MNHEY, CDR2 SMNVEV (reference sequence). The CDR3 runs 14 residues. V dropped 5 bases and J dropped 0; count of bases not matched to a gene: 4. CDR3 in DNA: TGTGCCAGCAGTCTCAGGGGGTTCTCCTACGAGCAGTACTTC. Protein product: CASSLRGFSYEQYF.

The chain uses TRBV4-3 and TRBJ2-3; 9 bases agree with TRBD1. The germline CDR1 and CDR2 sequences are LGHNA and YSLEER. The CDR3 has 19 residues. Losses at the gene ends were 1 base for V and 1 base for J; bases not matched to a gene: 12. The CDR3 reads CASSQVVGTGPTGTDTQYF. For the CDR3, the DNA is TGCGCCAGCAGCCAAGTAGTCGGGACAGGGCCCACAGGCACAGATACGCAGTATTTT.